These T cell receptor beta chains were read from a single sample in a study of cytomegalovirus exposure and HLA in healthy donors. Assay used: immunoSEQ multiplex PCR; TCRdb lists only in-frame clones, some missing. The sample yields more than 90,000 clones, about four fifths seen once. The sample was PBMCs. The receptors come from a human donor in good health. Both conserved end residues are part of each CDR3. D genes are given only for firm matches. The size entry is marked missing in some rows and otherwise reads once, few, many or a size class.

TRBV6-1	TRBD1	TRBJ1-5	NA	TGTGCCAGCGGACAGGGATTCTCTAGCAATCAGCCCCAGCATTTT	CASGQGFSSNQPQHF
TRBV11-2	TRBD2	TRBJ2-1	NA	TGTGCCAGCAGTCCCAGGGCTAGCGGGGGGGGTGAGCAGTTCTTC	CASSPRASGGGEQFF
TRBV11-2	TRBD2	TRBJ2-2	NA	TGTGCCAGCACCGCGGGACTAGCGGGAGGGGGGATCTGGGAGCTGTTTTTT	CASTAGLAGGGIWELFF
TRBV4-1	NA	TRBJ1-5	few	TGCGCCAGCAGCCAAGCGCCGGATCAGCCCCAGCATTTT	CASSQAPDQPQHF
TRBV5-1	NA	TRBJ2-5	NA	TGCGCCAGCAGCTTTGGCAGGGGATGGTACCAAGAGACCCAGTACTTC	CASSFGRGWYQETQYF
TRBV20-1	NA	TRBJ1-2	NA	TGCAGTGCTAGATCCTCCTATGGCTACACCTTC	CSARSSYGYTF
TRBV12-5	TRBD2	TRBJ2-1	once	TGTGCTAGTGGTTTCCCCTCCGGGGGGGCCAGGAATGAGCAGTTCTTC	CASGFPSGGARNEQFF
TRBV6-5	TRBD1	TRBJ2-7	few	TGTGCCAGCAATCCGGGACAGGGGACCTACGAGCAGTACTTC	CASNPGQGTYEQYF
TRBV19	TRBD2	TRBJ2-1	NA	TGTGCCAGTAGTATAGCGCCAGCGGGAGGGGGGAATGAGCAGTTCTTC	CASSIAPAGGGNEQFF
TRBV19	TRBD2	TRBJ2-1	NA	TGTGCCAGCTTAGCGGGACCCGACCCAAATGAGCAGTTCTTC	CASLAGPDPNEQFF
TRBV18	TRBD2	TRBJ2-1	NA	TGTGCCAGCTCACCGTTCCCTAGCGGGAGGGCCACCTACAATGAGCAGTTCTTC	CASSPFPSGRATYNEQFF
TRBV11-3	TRBD2	TRBJ2-1	few	TGTGCCAGCAGCCCTAGCGGGGTCTCCTACAATGAGCAGTTCTTC	CASSPSGVSYNEQFF
TRBV19	NA	TRBJ2-6	few	TGTGCCAGCCTCCAACTTGCTCGGGGGGCCAACGTCCTGACTTTC	CASLQLARGANVLTF
TRBV20-1	NA	TRBJ2-2	once	TGCAGTACTACCGACACCGGGGAGCTGTTTTTT	CSTTDTGELFF
TRBV4-1	TRBD1	TRBJ1-2	NA	TGCGCCAGCAGCGCACGTGTAGGGGGCGTCTATGGCTACACCTTC	CASSARVGGVYGYTF
TRBV10-1	NA	TRBJ1-1	NA	TGCGCCAGCAGTGCTCAGGCCCTCGAAACGGTCAACACTGAAGCTTTCTTT	CASSAQALETVNTEAFF
TRBV6-5	TRBD2	TRBJ2-7	few	TGTGCCAGCAGTTTAACTACTAGCGGAACCTACGAGCAGTACTTC	CASSLTTSGTYEQYF
TRBV6-5	TRBD1	TRBJ1-1	NA	TGTGCCAGCAGTTACACGACAGGGTCGAACACTGAAGCTTTCTTT	CASSYTTGSNTEAFF
TRBV29-1	NA	TRBJ2-1	NA	TGCAGCGTTCGCCCCGACAGGTTTGAGCAGTTCTTC	CSVRPDRFEQFF
TRBV12-5	NA	TRBJ2-5	few	TGTGCTAGTGGCCGACCCTTTGGACAGAGCGGCCACGAGACCCAGTACTTC	CASGRPFGQSGHETQYF
TRBV10-1	NA	TRBJ2-1	NA	TGCGCCAGCAGTGAGATGCAGAATGAGCAGTTCTTC	CASSEMQNEQFF
TRBV5-6	NA	TRBJ1-2	NA	TGTGCCAGCAGCCTCGGGGTCCAAAACTCTGGCTACACCTTC	CASSLGVQNSGYTF
TRBV2	NA	TRBJ2-2	NA	TGTGCCAGCAGATCCGGGACACCGAACACCGGGGAGCTGTTTTTT	CASRSGTPNTGELFF
TRBV9	NA	TRBJ2-1	once	TGTGCCAGCAGCCTTTACTACAATGAGCAGTTCTTC	CASSLYYNEQFF
TRBV7-2	TRBD2	TRBJ2-3	NA	TGTGCCAGCAGCTCGACTAGCGGGATACGCACAGATACGCAGTATTTT	CASSSTSGIRTDTQYF
TRBV4-1	TRBD1	TRBJ1-6	NA	TGCGCCAGCAGCCTGGGACAGGGGGCGTGGGATAATTCACCCCTCCACTTT	CASSLGQGAWDNSPLHF
TRBV4-1	TRBD2	TRBJ2-7	NA	TGCGCCAGCAGCCAAGAGGGGGAGGGGCCCTCCTACGAGCAGTACTTC	CASSQEGEGPSYEQYF
TRBV4-3	NA	TRBJ2-3	NA	TGCGCCAGCAGCCAAGAATATCGGGAGCCGAGCACAGATACGCAGTATTTT	CASSQEYREPSTDTQYF
TRBV16	NA	TRBJ1-2	few	TGTGCCAGCAGCCAACAGAAGTATGGCTACACCTTC	CASSQQKYGYTF
TRBV5-1	TRBD1	TRBJ2-2	NA	TGCGCCAGCAGCTGGGCCACAGGGGTAGGCGGGGAGCTGTTTTTT	CASSWATGVGGELFF
TRBV30	NA	TRBJ1-1	once	TGTGCCTGGAGTGCAACTTGTGAAGCTTTCTTT	CAWSATCEAFF
TRBV5-8	TRBD1	TRBJ1-5	NA	TGTGCCAGCAGCCTGACAGGGGATAGCAATCAGCCCCAGCATTTT	CASSLTGDSNQPQHF
TRBV5-4	TRBD1	TRBJ1-2	NA	TGTGCCAGCAGCACTTGGACAGGGGGCCCTAGGTATGGCTACACCTTC	CASSTWTGGPRYGYTF
TRBV19	TRBD1	TRBJ1-2	NA	TGTGCCAGTAGGACTCAGGGGGAAAGCTATGGCTACACCTTC	CASRTQGESYGYTF
TRBV7-9	TRBD1	TRBJ1-5	NA	TGTGCCAGCAGCCTGACAGGGGGACCCTATAGCAATCAACCCCAGCATTTT	CASSLTGGPYSNQPQHF
TRBV5-6	TRBD1	TRBJ2-5	NA	TGTGCCAGCAGCTTCAGAGGGACAGGCCACCTCCAAGAGACCCAGTACTTC	CASSFRGTGHLQETQYF
TRBV5-1	TRBD2	TRBJ2-1	NA	TGCGCCAGCAGCTATCGGACTGGGGTAGCGGGAGGGCCGGATGAGCAGTTCTTC	CASSYRTGVAGGPDEQFF
TRBV5-4	TRBD2	TRBJ2-3	once	TGTGCCAGCAGCGGAAGGGCTAGCGGGCCCCGGCGAATCACAGATACGCAGTATTTT	CASSGRASGPRRITDTQYF